This T cell receptor (beta chain) was recorded in a study of shared clonotypes between healthy human individuals. Naive-designated CD8 cells lacked CD45RO, were positively enriched for CCR7, and omitted terminally differentiated effector memory CD45RA+ cells. TCRdb's copy holds only in-frame clones and misses some; the assay was immunoSEQ multiplex PCR. The sample comprises about 2.1 million clones, under 95% of which are singletons, and 1.5% to 2% rests with the top ten. CDR3 length equals 12 residues. V was clipped by 6 bases and J by 2 bases, with 7 bases between them. Germline assignment: CDR1 MNHEY and CDR2 SVGAGI.

This receptor was taken from a man younger than 30 in good health. Some clones in this sample may be carry-over from other donors' samples. Sequencing was carried out using naive CD8+ T cells from PBMCs. The rearrangement joins TRBV6-5 to TRBJ2-5; D possibly corresponds to TRBD2 (5 bases). CDR3 in DNA: TGTGCCAGCAGCTCGGGGCAAGAGACCCAGTACTTC. Its translation is CASSSGQETQYF.